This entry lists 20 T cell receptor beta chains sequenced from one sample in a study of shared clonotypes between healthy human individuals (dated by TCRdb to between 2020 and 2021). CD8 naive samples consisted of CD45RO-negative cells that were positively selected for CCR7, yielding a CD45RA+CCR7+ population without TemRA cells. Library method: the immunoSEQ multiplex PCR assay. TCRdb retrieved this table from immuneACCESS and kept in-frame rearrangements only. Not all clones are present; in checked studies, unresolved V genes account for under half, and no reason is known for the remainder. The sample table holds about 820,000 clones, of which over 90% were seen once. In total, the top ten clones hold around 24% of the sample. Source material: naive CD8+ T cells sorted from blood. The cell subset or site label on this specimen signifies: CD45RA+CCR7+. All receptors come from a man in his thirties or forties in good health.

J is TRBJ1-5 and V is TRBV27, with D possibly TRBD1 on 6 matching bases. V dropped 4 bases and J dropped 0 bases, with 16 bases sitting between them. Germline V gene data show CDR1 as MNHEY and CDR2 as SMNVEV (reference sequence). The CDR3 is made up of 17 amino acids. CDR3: CASSSQRGLNSNQPQHF. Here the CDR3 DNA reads TGTGCCAGCAGTTCCCAACGGGGGCTTAATAGCAATCAGCCCCAGCATTTT.

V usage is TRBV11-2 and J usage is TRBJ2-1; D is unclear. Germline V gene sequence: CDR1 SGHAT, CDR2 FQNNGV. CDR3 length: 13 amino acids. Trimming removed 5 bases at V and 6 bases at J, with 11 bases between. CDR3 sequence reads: CASSPKPVNEQFF. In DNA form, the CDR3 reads TGTGCCAGCAGCCCTAAACCAGTCAATGAGCAGTTCTTC.

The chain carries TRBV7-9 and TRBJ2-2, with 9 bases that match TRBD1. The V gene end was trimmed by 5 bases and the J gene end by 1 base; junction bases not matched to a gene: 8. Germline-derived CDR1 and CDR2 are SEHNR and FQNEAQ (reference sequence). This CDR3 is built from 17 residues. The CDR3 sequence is CASSPRKTGGNTGELFF. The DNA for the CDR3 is TGTGCCAGCAGCCCGAGAAAGACAGGGGGGAACACCGGGGAGCTGTTTTTT. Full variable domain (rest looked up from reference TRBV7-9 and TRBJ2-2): DTGVSQNPRHKITKRGQNVTFRCDPISEHNRLYWYRQTLGQGPEFLTYFQNEAQLEKSRLLSDRFSAERPKGSFSTLEIQRTEQGDSAMYLCASSPRKTGGNTGELFFGEGSRLTVL.

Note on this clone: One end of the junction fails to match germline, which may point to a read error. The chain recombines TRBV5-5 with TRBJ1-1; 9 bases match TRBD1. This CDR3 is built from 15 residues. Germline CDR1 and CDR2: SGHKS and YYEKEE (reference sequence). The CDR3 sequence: CASRLGQGVGTEAFF. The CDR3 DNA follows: TGTGCCAGCAGATTGGGACAGGGAGTGGGGACTGAAGCTTTCTTT.

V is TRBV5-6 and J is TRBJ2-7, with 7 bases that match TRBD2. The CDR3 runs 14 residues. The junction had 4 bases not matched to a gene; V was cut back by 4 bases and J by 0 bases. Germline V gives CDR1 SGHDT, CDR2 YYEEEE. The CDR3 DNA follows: TGTGCCAGCAGCGCGGGAGTGAGCTCCTACGAGCAGTACTTC. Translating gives CASSAGVSSYEQYF.

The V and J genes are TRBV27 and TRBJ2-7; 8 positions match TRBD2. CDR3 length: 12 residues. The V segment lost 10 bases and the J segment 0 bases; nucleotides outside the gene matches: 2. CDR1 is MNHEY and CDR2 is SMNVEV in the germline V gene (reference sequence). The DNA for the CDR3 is TGTGCCACCAGCGGGAGCTCCTACGAGCAGTACTTC. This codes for CATSGSSYEQYF.

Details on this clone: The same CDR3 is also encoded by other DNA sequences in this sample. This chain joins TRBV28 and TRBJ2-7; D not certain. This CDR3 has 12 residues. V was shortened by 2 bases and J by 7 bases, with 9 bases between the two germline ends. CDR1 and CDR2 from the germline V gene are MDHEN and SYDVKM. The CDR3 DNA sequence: TGTGCCAGCAGTTTAGGGCCCGGGGAGCAGTACTTC. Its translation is CASSLGPGEQYF.

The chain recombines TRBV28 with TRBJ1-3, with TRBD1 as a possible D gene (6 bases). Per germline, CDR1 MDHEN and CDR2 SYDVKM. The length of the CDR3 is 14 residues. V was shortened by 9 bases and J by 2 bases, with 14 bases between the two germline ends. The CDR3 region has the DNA TGTGCCAGTGCTCGGGGGGCTGCTGGAAACACCATATATTTT. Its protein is CASARGAAGNTIYF.

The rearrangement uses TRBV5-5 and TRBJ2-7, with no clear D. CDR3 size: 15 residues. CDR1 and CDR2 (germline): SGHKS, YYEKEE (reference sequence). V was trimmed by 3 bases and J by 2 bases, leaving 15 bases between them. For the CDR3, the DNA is TGTGCCAGCAGCTGGTTACCGGGTCCAACCTACGAGCAGTACTTC. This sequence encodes CASSWLPGPTYEQYF.

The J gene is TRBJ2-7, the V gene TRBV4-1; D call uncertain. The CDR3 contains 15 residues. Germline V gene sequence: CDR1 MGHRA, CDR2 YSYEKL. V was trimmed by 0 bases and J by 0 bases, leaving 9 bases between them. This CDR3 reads CASSQDGQPSYEQYF. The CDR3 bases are TGCGCCAGCAGCCAAGACGGCCAGCCCTCCTACGAGCAGTACTTC.

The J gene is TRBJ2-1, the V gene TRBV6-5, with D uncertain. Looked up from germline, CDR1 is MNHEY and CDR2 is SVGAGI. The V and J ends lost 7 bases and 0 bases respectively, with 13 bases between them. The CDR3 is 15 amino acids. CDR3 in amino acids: CASNPYLSSYNEQFF. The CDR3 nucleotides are TGTGCCAGCAATCCCTACCTAAGCTCCTACAATGAGCAGTTCTTC.

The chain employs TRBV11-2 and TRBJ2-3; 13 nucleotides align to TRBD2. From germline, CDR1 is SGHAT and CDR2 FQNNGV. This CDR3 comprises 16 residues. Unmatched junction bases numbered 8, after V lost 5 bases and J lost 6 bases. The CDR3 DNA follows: TGTGCCAGCAGCCTCGGACTAGCGGGAGTATCGGATACGCAGTATTTT. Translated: CASSLGLAGVSDTQYF.

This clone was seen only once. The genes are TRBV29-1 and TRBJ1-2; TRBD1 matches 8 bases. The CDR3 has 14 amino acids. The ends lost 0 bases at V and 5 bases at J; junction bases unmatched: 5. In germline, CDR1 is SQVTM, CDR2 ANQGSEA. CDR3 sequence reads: CSVEDRTGKYGYTF. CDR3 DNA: TGCAGCGTTGAAGACAGGACAGGGAAATATGGCTACACCTTC.

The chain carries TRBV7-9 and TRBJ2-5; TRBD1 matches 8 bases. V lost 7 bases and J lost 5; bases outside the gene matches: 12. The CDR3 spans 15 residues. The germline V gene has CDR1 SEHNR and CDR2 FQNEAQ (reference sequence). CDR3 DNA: TGTGCCAGCACCCCTGGCAGGGGGCCTCTTGAGACCCAGTACTTC. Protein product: CASTPGRGPLETQYF.

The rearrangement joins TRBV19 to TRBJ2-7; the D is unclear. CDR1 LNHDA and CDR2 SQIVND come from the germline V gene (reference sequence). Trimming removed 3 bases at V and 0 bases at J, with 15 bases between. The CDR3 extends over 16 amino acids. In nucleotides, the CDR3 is TGTGCCAGTAGTATTATGGGTCCCAGTTCCTCCTACGAGCAGTACTTC. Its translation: CASSIMGPSSSYEQYF.

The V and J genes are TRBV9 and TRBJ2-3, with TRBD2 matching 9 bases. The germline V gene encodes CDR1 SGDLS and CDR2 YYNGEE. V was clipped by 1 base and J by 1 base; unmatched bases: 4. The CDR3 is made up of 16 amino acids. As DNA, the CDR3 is TGTGCCAGCAGCGTAAGTTGGACTAGCGGCACAGATACGCAGTATTTT. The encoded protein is CASSVSWTSGTDTQYF.

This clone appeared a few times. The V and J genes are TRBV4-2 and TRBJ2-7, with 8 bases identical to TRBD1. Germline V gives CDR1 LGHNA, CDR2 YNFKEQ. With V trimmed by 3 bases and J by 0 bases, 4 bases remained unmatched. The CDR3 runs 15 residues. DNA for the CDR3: TGTGCCAGCAGCCAGGGACAGGCGCCCTCCTACGAGCAGTACTTC. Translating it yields CASSQGQAPSYEQYF.

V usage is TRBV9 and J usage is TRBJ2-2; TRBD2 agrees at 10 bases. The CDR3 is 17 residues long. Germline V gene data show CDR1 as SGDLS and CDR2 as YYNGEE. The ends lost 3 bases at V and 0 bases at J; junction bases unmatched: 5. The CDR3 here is CASSASGSEPNTGELFF. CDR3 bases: TGTGCCAGCAGCGCTAGCGGGAGCGAACCGAACACCGGGGAGCTGTTTTTT.

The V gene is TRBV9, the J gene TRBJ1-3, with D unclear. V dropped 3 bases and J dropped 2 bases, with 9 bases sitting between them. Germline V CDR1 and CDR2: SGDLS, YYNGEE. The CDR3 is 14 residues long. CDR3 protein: CASSGILAGNTIYF. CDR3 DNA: TGTGCCAGCAGCGGAATACTAGCTGGAAACACCATATATTTT.

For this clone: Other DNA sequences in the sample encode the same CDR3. The CDR3 DNA reads as TGTGCCAGCAGTTTTCCGAACACCGGGGAGCTGTTTTTT. Encoded protein: CASSFPNTGELFF. V is TRBV28 and J is TRBJ2-2, with unresolved D. CDR1 is MDHEN, CDR2 SYDVKM, per germline. CDR3 length: 13 amino acids. With 3 bases removed from V and 0 bases from J, the gap between germline ends came to 2 bases.